The 13 T cell receptor beta chains in this list originate from one sample, sequenced in a study of naive and memory T cell subsets. An equimolar mix of two oligonucleotides served as the beta constant-region primer for TRBC1 and TRBC2. TCRdb reanalysed the UMI-ligation and nested PCR reads using MiXCR and keeps one entry per CDR3 protein. The repertoire consists of roughly 20,000 distinct CDR3 sequences, with more than 9.5% occurring once and the leading ten covering around a sixth. Input material: central memory CD8+ T cells from blood. These receptor sequences come from a human donor in good health.

This clonotype was counted many times. The V call is TRBV20-1, the J call TRBJ2-7; maybe TRBD1 (6 bases). The CDR3 is 14 amino acids. The germline V gene encodes CDR1 DFQATT and CDR2 SNEGSKA (reference sequence). V lost 0 bases to trimming and J lost 4 bases, with 13 bases between them. The CDR3 region is CSARDKQGNYEQYF. CDR3 bases: TGCAGTGCTAGAGATAAGCAGGGGAATTACGAGCAGTACTTC.

This clonotype was counted only a few times. The chain has TRBV24-1 and TRBJ1-5; 8 bases map to TRBD1. Trimming at V came to 9 bases and at J to 2 bases, leaving 2 bases not matched to a gene. This CDR3 contains 13 residues. From germline, CDR1 is KGHDR and CDR2 SFDVKD. Written as DNA, the CDR3 is TGTGCCACCGGACAGGGAGGCAATCAGCCCCAGCATTTT. It codes for CATGQGGNQPQHF.

In this sample, this clonotype turned up many times. The chain joins TRBV28 to TRBJ1-2, with D uncertain. Germline lookup yields CDR1 MDHEN and CDR2 SYDVKM. The CDR3 runs to 12 residues. The V and J ends lost 8 bases and 5 bases respectively, with 12 bases between them. CDR3 sequence: CASGGWAYGYTF. The CDR3 DNA is TGTGCCAGCGGAGGTTGGGCTTATGGCTACACCTTC.

The sample holds a few counts of this clonotype. The rearrangement joins TRBV9 to TRBJ2-1; 8 bases line up with TRBD2. J lost 0 bases, V lost 4 bases, and 6 bases had no gene match. Per the germline V gene, CDR1 is SGDLS and CDR2 is YYNGEE. This CDR3 is 16 amino acids long. This CDR3 is CASSLSSGFSYNEQFF. In DNA, the CDR3 is TGTGCCAGCAGCTTGTCTAGCGGGTTCTCCTACAATGAGCAGTTCTTC.

This chain uses TRBV7-8 with TRBJ1-2; TRBD1 matches at 9 bases. This CDR3 is 16 amino acids long. Germline values: CDR1 SGHVS, CDR2 FQNEAQ. Trimming took 5 bases from V and 4 from J; bases not matched to a gene: 11. The CDR3 coding sequence is TGTGCCAGCAGCCAGGGACAGGGTTTGAGTGGCTATGGCTACACCTTC. Protein product: CASSQGQGLSGYGYTF.

This clonotype was recorded a few times. The chain has TRBV5-4 and TRBJ2-7; 9 nucleotides match TRBD1. V lost 3 bases, J lost 4 bases, and 8 bases stayed unmatched. CDR3 size: 15 residues. The germline CDR1 and CDR2 sequences are SGHNT and YYREEE (reference sequence). DNA of the CDR3: TGTGCCAGCAGCTCTCCGGGACAGGGCCAGTACGAGCAGTACTTC. Translation gives CASSSPGQGQYEQYF.

This chain joins TRBV5-6 and TRBJ2-7; D perhaps matches TRBD1 (6 bases). Germline CDR1 reads SGHDT; CDR2 reads YYEEEE. This CDR3 has 12 residues. The ends were cut back, 4 bases at V and 6 bases at J, with 11 bases in the middle. The CDR3 sequence is CASSQNRAEQYF. The CDR3, as DNA: TGTGCCAGCAGCCAGAACAGGGCCGAGCAGTACTTC.

This clonotype was counted ten times or more. The chain recombines TRBV5-6 with TRBJ2-1; tentative D call: TRBD1 (6 bases). The germline gives CDR1 SGHDT, CDR2 YYEEEE. The CDR3 is 16 amino acids. The V gene lost 0 bases and the J gene lost 4 bases, with 14 bases spanning the gap. In nucleotides, the CDR3 is TGTGCCAGCAGCTTGGTGGGCAGGGGCTATTACAATGAGCAGTTCTTC. This translates into CASSLVGRGYYNEQFF. The full variable domain, completed using reference TRBV5-6 and TRBJ2-1, is DAGVTQSPTHLIKTRGQQVTLRCSPKSGHDTVSWYQQALGQGPQFIFQYYEEEERQRGNFPDRFSGHQFPNYSSELNVNALLLGDSALYLCASSLVGRGYYNEQFFGPGTRLTVL.

The chain combines TRBV6-1 with TRBJ2-3; TRBD2 might be the D (5 bases). There are 11 residues in the CDR3. The germline V gene has CDR1 MNHNS and CDR2 SASEGT. The germline V and J ends were trimmed by 3 bases and 13 bases, with 11 bases remaining between them. CDR3 sequence reads: CASSDPGLEYF. The DNA for the CDR3 is TGTGCCAGCAGTGACCCGGGGTTGGAGTATTTT.

This clonotype was seen repeatedly, ten times or more. The DNA of the CDR3 is TGTGCCAGCAGCAAGGGTTTGGCTCCGAGGGATAGGAATGAGCAGTTCTTC. This codes for CASSKGLAPRDRNEQFF. This sequence joins TRBV6-5 and TRBJ2-1, with a tentative D call TRBD2 (5 bases). The CDR3 totals 17 residues. CDR1 and CDR2 (germline): MNHEY, SVGAGI. Trimming took 6 bases from V and 7 from J, leaving 25 bases between them.

This clonotype was picked up many times. CDR3 region: CASSIRTAANTGELFF. CDR3 DNA: TGTGCCAGCAGCATTCGGACCGCGGCGAACACCGGGGAGCTGTTTTTT. This rearrangement joins TRBV3-1 to TRBJ2-2; D is unresolved. The germline V and J ends were trimmed by 5 bases and 0 bases, with 13 bases remaining between them. Germline CDR1 and CDR2: LGHDT and YNNKEL (reference sequence). This CDR3 contains 16 residues. Drawing the rest from reference TRBV3-1 and TRBJ2-2, the complete variable domain is DTAVSQTPKYLVTQMGNDKSIKCEQNLGHDTMYWYKQDSKKFLKIMFSYNNKELIINETVPNRFSPKSPDKAHLNLHINSLELGDSAVYFCASSIRTAANTGELFFGEGSRLTVL.

This clonotype was picked up many times. The rearrangement links TRBV7-9 to TRBJ2-3; D is perhaps TRBD2 (5 bases). Germline values: CDR1 SEHNR, CDR2 FQNEAQ (reference sequence). V lost 3 bases to trimming and J lost 2 bases, with 15 bases between them. The CDR3 runs to 16 residues. The CDR3 DNA is TGTGCCAGCAGCTTCCGGATTAGCGAGCCCACAGATACGCAGTATTTT. Translating it yields CASSFRISEPTDTQYF.

This clonotype is judged medium-sized. V is TRBV13 and J is TRBJ2-7; D ambiguous. V was cut by 0 bases and J by 0 bases, with 3 bases left in between. The CDR3 extends over 13 amino acids. Looked up from germline, CDR1 is PRHDT and CDR2 is FYEKMQ (reference sequence). CDR3 sequence: CASSLGDSYEQYF. CDR3 nucleotide sequence: TGTGCCAGCAGCTTAGGGGACTCCTACGAGCAGTACTTC.